This T cell receptor (beta chain) was found in a study of T cells after yellow fever vaccination. Ten or more counts support this clonotype. TCRdb passed the 5' RACE reads through MiXCR, listing each CDR3 protein once. Of about 210,000 distinct CDR3 sequences listed, approximately 3% are singletons. This TCR derives from a man in his late teens or twenties who received the YFV17D yellow fever vaccine. Sequenced here: CD4+ T cells sorted from PBMCs, sampled 10 days after the yellow fever booster vaccination.

The CDR3 is CASRAADGANQPQHF. DNA for the CDR3: TGTGCCAGCAGGGCCGCCGACGGCGCCAATCAGCCCCAGCATTTT. The V and J genes are TRBV12-3 or TRBV12-4 and TRBJ1-5; D is ambiguous. V lost 6 bases and J 3 bases, leaving 15 bases between the germline ends. This CDR3 has 15 residues.